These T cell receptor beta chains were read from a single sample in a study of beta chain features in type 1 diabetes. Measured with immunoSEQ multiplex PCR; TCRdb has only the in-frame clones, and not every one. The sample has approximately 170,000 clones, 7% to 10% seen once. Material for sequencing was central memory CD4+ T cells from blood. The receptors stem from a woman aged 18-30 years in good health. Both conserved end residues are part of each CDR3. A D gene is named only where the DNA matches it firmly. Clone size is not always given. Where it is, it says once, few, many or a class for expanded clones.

DNA: TGTGCCAGCAGCCCCCAGGGGGTGAGCAATCAGCCCCAGCATTTT
CDR3: CASSPQGVSNQPQHF
J: TRBJ1-5
D: TRBD1
size: few
V: TRBV6-5

DNA: TGCGCCAGCAGGCCTGGGACAGGGTGGGATGAAAAACTGTTTTTT
CDR3: CASRPGTGWDEKLFF
J: TRBJ1-4
D: TRBD1
size: .
V: TRBV5-1

DNA: TGTGCCACCAGCCTACGCACAGATACGCAGTATTTT
CDR3: CATSLRTDTQYF
J: TRBJ2-3
D: .
size: few
V: TRBV15

DNA: TGTGCCAGCAGCTTATTAGGGGCCTCCTACGAGCAGTACTTC
CDR3: CASSLLGASYEQYF
J: TRBJ2-7
D: .
size: .
V: TRBV7-9

DNA: TGTGCCAGCAGCTTGGTAGGGACTAGCGGGAATGAGCAGTTCTTC
CDR3: CASSLVGTSGNEQFF
J: TRBJ2-1
D: TRBD2
size: .
V: TRBV5-6

DNA: TGTGCCAGCAGCTTAGGGGGCCCGCAGCCCCAGCATTTT
CDR3: CASSLGGPQPQHF
J: TRBJ1-5
D: .
size: .
V: TRBV7-9

DNA: TGTGCCAGCAGTTCGGGACAAAGTAATGAGCAGTTCTTC
CDR3: CASSSGQSNEQFF
J: TRBJ2-1
D: .
size: .
V: TRBV6-1

DNA: TGCGCCAGCAGCTTGGGACAGGGTGGAACTGAAGCTTTCTTT
CDR3: CASSLGQGGTEAFF
J: TRBJ1-1
D: TRBD1
size: few
V: TRBV5-1

DNA: TGCAGTGCTGATAGGGGGCGCGAGCAGTACTTC
CDR3: CSADRGREQYF
J: TRBJ2-7
D: TRBD1
size: few
V: TRBV20-1

DNA: TGTGCCAGCAGGGGGACTACTGGGTCGAGGGAGCAGTACTTC
CDR3: CASRGTTGSREQYF
J: TRBJ2-7
D: TRBD2
size: .
V: TRBV6-5

DNA: TGTGCCAGTATGACTAGCGGGAGGGCCTACGAGCAGTACTTC
CDR3: CASMTSGRAYEQYF
J: TRBJ2-7
D: TRBD2
size: few
V: TRBV6-5

DNA: TGTGCCAGCTCACCGGGGCAGGGGCAACATTCACCCCTCCACTTT
CDR3: CASSPGQGQHSPLHF
J: TRBJ1-6
D: .
size: few
V: TRBV18

DNA: TGTGCCAGCAGTTGGGACAGAGAGGGCTACACCTTC
CDR3: CASSWDREGYTF
J: TRBJ1-2
D: TRBD1
size: .
V: TRBV2

DNA: TGTGCCAGCAGTCCAAATGACAGGCTCTACGAGCAGTACTTC
CDR3: CASSPNDRLYEQYF
J: TRBJ2-7
D: .
size: few
V: TRBV9

DNA: TGCGCCAGCAGCCCGGGGGGTCAGTCGGGACAGGGACTCGCTGGCTACACCTTC
CDR3: CASSPGGQSGQGLAGYTF
J: TRBJ1-2
D: TRBD1
size: .
V: TRBV5-1

DNA: TGTGCCAGCAGCCAGGGACAGGCCGGTTGGGCCCAGCATTTT
CDR3: CASSQGQAGWAQHF
J: TRBJ1-5
D: TRBD1
size: few
V: TRBV5-8

DNA: TGCGCCAGCAGCCCCGGACAGGAAGAGACCCAGTACTTC
CDR3: CASSPGQEETQYF
J: TRBJ2-5
D: TRBD1
size: .
V: TRBV5-1

DNA: TGTGCCAGCAGTGAAGTTACCGGGCAGTACTTC
CDR3: CASSEVTGQYF
J: TRBJ2-7
D: .
size: few
V: TRBV2

DNA: TGTGCCAGCAGCTCGGGGACAGGGTATAACACTGAAGCTTTCTTT
CDR3: CASSSGTGYNTEAFF
J: TRBJ1-1
D: TRBD1
size: .
V: TRBV9

DNA: TGTGCCAGCAGCTTGGGGGGACTCTCCTACGAGCAGTACTTC
CDR3: CASSLGGLSYEQYF
J: TRBJ2-7
D: .
size: few
V: TRBV5-4

DNA: TGTGCCAGCAGCTTAACAGGGGCCGGGGAGCTGTTTTTT
CDR3: CASSLTGAGELFF
J: TRBJ2-2
D: TRBD1
size: few
V: TRBV7-9

DNA: TGCGCCAGCACCACTAGCGGGGGGATCTACAATGAGCAGTTCTTC
CDR3: CASTTSGGIYNEQFF
J: TRBJ2-1
D: TRBD2
size: .
V: TRBV5-1

DNA: TGCGCCAGCAGCTTGGCAGGACAGGGAGACGAGCAGTACTTC
CDR3: CASSLAGQGDEQYF
J: TRBJ2-7
D: TRBD1
size: .
V: TRBV5-1

DNA: TGTGCCAGCACCGACAGGGAGGTCGATGGCTACACCTTC
CDR3: CASTDREVDGYTF
J: TRBJ1-2
D: TRBD1
size: .
V: TRBV2

DNA: TGTGCCTGGAGTGTACAGGGATCCGAGCAGTACTTC
CDR3: CAWSVQGSEQYF
J: TRBJ2-7
D: .
size: few
V: TRBV30

DNA: TGTGCCTGGGCCCGCGGTGTGAATTCACCCCTCCACTTT
CDR3: CAWARGVNSPLHF
J: TRBJ1-6
D: .
size: few
V: TRBV30

DNA: TGCGCCAGCAGCCACGGACAGGGGCGGACCGGGGAGCTGTTTTTT
CDR3: CASSHGQGRTGELFF
J: TRBJ2-2
D: TRBD1
size: .
V: TRBV4-1

DNA: TGCAGCGCTCCAGGGACAGGTCCAGCGAACAATGAGCAGTTCTTC
CDR3: CSAPGTGPANNEQFF
J: TRBJ2-1
D: TRBD1
size: many
V: TRBV29-1

DNA: TGTGCCAGCAGCTTAGAGGAGACAACTAATGAAAAACTGTTTTTT
CDR3: CASSLEETTNEKLFF
J: TRBJ1-4
D: .
size: few
V: TRBV7-8

DNA: TGTGCCACCAGCAGAGAGTACGGGAGTAATGAAAAACTGTTTTTT
CDR3: CATSREYGSNEKLFF
J: TRBJ1-4
D: .
size: few
V: TRBV15

DNA: TGTGCCAGCAGCTCCCTACAGGGGGCGAACACTGAAGCTTTCTTT
CDR3: CASSSLQGANTEAFF
J: TRBJ1-1
D: TRBD1
size: few
V: TRBV7-8

DNA: TGTGCCAGCAGCTCTACAGGGGGCGTGGAGACCCAGTACTTC
CDR3: CASSSTGGVETQYF
J: TRBJ2-5
D: TRBD1
size: few
V: TRBV11-2

DNA: TGTGCCAGCAGCGTAGACTGGACTCCACGTGGCTACACCTTC
CDR3: CASSVDWTPRGYTF
J: TRBJ1-2
D: .
size: .
V: TRBV9

DNA: TGTGCCAGCTCACCCCGGTATGAAACAGGAGAGCAGTACTTC
CDR3: CASSPRYETGEQYF
J: TRBJ2-7
D: .
size: .
V: TRBV18

DNA: TGTGCCAGCAGTGACCGAGGACGGGGAGCTAACTATGGCTACACCTTC
CDR3: CASSDRGRGANYGYTF
J: TRBJ1-2
D: .
size: .
V: TRBV6-1

DNA: TGTGCCAGCAGTTTTACAGGGGCCTGGGAGCAGTACTTC
CDR3: CASSFTGAWEQYF
J: TRBJ2-7
D: TRBD1
size: .
V: TRBV27

DNA: TGTGCCAGTGGGGATTCAGGGGCAGGGGAAAAACTGTTTTTT
CDR3: CASGDSGAGEKLFF
J: TRBJ1-4
D: .
size: few
V: TRBV6-5

DNA: TGTGCCAGCAGCTCTACAGGGGGGAGTGACACTGAAGCTTTCTTT
CDR3: CASSSTGGSDTEAFF
J: TRBJ1-1
D: TRBD1
size: few
V: TRBV7-9

DNA: TGCGCCAGCAGCCCCGGGGACAGGACGCAGATAGATACGCAGTATTTT
CDR3: CASSPGDRTQIDTQYF
J: TRBJ2-3
D: TRBD1
size: .
V: TRBV5-1

DNA: TGCATCGGCAGGGGGATGAACACTGAAGCTTTCTTT
CDR3: CIGRGMNTEAFF
J: TRBJ1-1
D: TRBD1
size: few
V: TRBV29-1